This T cell receptor beta chain was recorded in a study of CD8+ T cells in alopecia areata (dated by TCRdb to the late 2010s). Notes on the research overall: To study T cell clonal expansion in alopecia areata, the researchers applied high-throughput TCRbeta sequencing to both the C3H/HeJ mouse model and human patients. On the human side, TCRbeta sequencing was run on scalp tissue and on sorted CD4+ and CD8+ peripheral blood T cells from healthy controls and from alopecia areata patients with either patchy or totalis/universalis disease. Clonality in the scalp was compared among normal scalp (n=4), patchy alopecia areata scalp (n=8), and alopecia totalis/universalis scalp (n=8). RNA came from the PAXgene miRNA kit for fixed scalp, the miRNeasy kit for PBMCs, and the RNeasy kit for mouse skin. immunoSEQ multiplex PCR using 35 Vbeta forward primers and 13 Jbeta reverse primers was used to amplify TCRbeta CDR3 regions.

The germline V gene yields SQVTM for CDR1 and ANQGSEA for CDR2. From cysteine to phenylalanine, the CDR3 is 12 amino acids long. Only the CDR3 DNA stays, 36 bases, in frame from base 1. On this clone: The antigen this receptor binds is unknown. The sample holds no much larger clone one base away, and base qualities are not on file.

Paper-wide results and their limitations: Scalp TCR repertoire analysis is complicated because resident alphabeta T cells in normal human skin are also sequenced, whereas mouse skin is dominated by gammadelta T cells. Compared with normal scalp, lesional scalp had higher clonality and more expanded CD8+ clones, particularly in alopecia totalis/universalis, a pattern that suggests antigenic drive. Shared TCR sequences between patients were less evident than in mice, which may be partly attributable to HLA diversity in the patient population.

Lesional scalp punch biopsies and peripheral blood were collected from alopecia areata patients. PBMCs were isolated by density centrifugation and stained for CD3, CD4 and CD8, and CD4+ and CD8+ T cells were sorted on a FACSAria. The untreated alopecia areata patients were recruited through a multicenter biomarker study. Blood CD8+ T cells from a few biomarker-study patients were further sorted into NKG2D-low and NKG2D-high fractions. The receptor library was made with the immunoSEQ multiplex PCR assay. RNA was extracted from all samples and reverse transcribed into cDNA, which served as template for TCR sequencing. SuperScript III was used for first-strand cDNA synthesis, primed with a 2:1 mix of oligo-dT and random hexamers. A synthetic immune receptor repertoire was used to gauge amplification bias, and whatever bias remained was removed computationally. In the authors' own workflow: After raw reads were preprocessed to remove errors, the CDR3 was defined following IMGT conventions as running from the conserved cysteine to phenylalanine. Clonality was computed as 1 minus the Shannon entropy, with the entropy normalized by log2 of the number of productive unique TCRs. Scalp TCRbeta sequences were cross-referenced with sorted blood CD4 and CD8 repertoires so that the CD4 or CD8 identity of scalp clones could be inferred. TCRdb stores this immuneACCESS table with in-frame sequences only. Part of the clones is absent; in the studies checked, under half of the shortfall reflects unresolved V genes, and no reason is known for the rest. That table is the source of V, J and clone size, and D and trimming were worked out from the DNA. This sample holds approximately 120,000 clones; around 50% were observed only once. Of the sample, over 9.5% falls within the top ten clones.

The receptor was derived from a human donor with alopecia areata. The rearranged segments are TRBV29-1 and TRBJ2-5; the central 7 bases match TRBD1. The J call may be in error: the DNA end matches TRBJ2-7 better. The specimen was NKG2D-low CD8+ T cells sorted from blood. The label giving this sample's cell subset or site can be read as: sorted CD8+ NKG2D-low blood T cells. The nucleotide sequence is TGCAGCGTTGTGGGACAGACCAACGAGCAGTACTTC. This yields the protein CSVVGQTNEQYF.